Here is one TCR beta chain with its context. These data originate in a study of patients and donors after allogeneic stem cell transplantation. V lost 1 base to trimming and J lost 4 bases, with 4 bases between them. The CDR3 is 12 residues long. Looked up from germline, CDR1 is LNHNV and CDR2 is YYDKDF (reference sequence). TCRdb re-called the RT-PCR reads with MiXCR, one entry per CDR3 protein. The repertoire holds 90,000 to 130,000 distinct CDR3 sequences, with approximately 40% as singletons. This clonotype was sampled from a human donor who was either an allogeneic HSCT recipient or a stem cell or donor lymphocyte infusion donor (not recorded which). It is not recorded whose cells these are; they may come from a transplant donor. The sample taken for sequencing was blood, either unsorted or a sorted T cell fraction (not recorded which). The rearrangement joins TRBV15 to TRBJ1-1; D remains unclear. This CDR3 reads CATSRVGTEAFF. CDR3 nucleotide sequence: TGTGCCACCAGCAGAGTGGGCACTGAAGCTTTCTTT.